Presented here are 4 T cell receptor beta chains from one specimen sequenced in a study of vaccination and CD4 T cells after COVID-19. Cultured CD4+ T cell DNA underwent sequencing with the Oncomine TCR Beta short-read assay. Each CDR3 protein gets one entry after TCRdb re-called the PCR reads with MiXCR. The table has 15,000 or so distinct CDR3 sequences, 52% seen once. Noted time point: late sampling 161 to 241 days after vaccination in three convalescent patients. Stated treatment: roughly ten-day PBMC culture with coronavirus spike peptide pools or control peptides (ViraFEST assay). Which antigens these TCRs recognize remains unknown. The source was CD4+ T cells from blood, cultured in vitro, collected about 7 months after SARS-CoV-2 vaccination. These receptors originate from a human donor who had recovered from COVID-19.

The CDR3 region is CAISGQISGANVLTF. The CDR3 DNA reads TGTGCCATCAGTGGACAGATCTCTGGGGCCAACGTCCTGACTTTC. The J gene is TRBJ2-6, the V gene TRBV10-3, with D tentatively TRBD1 (5 bases). The CDR3 spans 15 residues. The V and J ends lost 4 bases and 0 bases respectively, with 7 bases between them. Germline lookup yields CDR1 ENHRY and CDR2 SYGVKD.

This chain joins TRBV5-4 and TRBJ1-6; D unresolved. V gave up 0 bases and J gave up 8 bases, with 3 bases separating them. The CDR3 contains 12 residues. Germline loops: CDR1 SGHNT, CDR2 YYREEE (reference sequence). The CDR3 here is CASSLDDSPLHF. The CDR3 region has the DNA TGTGCCAGCAGCTTGGATGATTCACCCCTCCACTTT.

V and J are TRBV15 and TRBJ2-3; 8 bases are a match to TRBD1. Per the germline V gene, CDR1 is LNHNV and CDR2 is YYDKDF (reference sequence). The length of the CDR3 is 15 residues. V was clipped by 1 base and J by 4 bases; unmatched bases: 4. CDR3 DNA sequence: TGTGCCACCAGCAGAGGGGGACAGGCGGCAGATACGCAGTATTTT. This encodes CATSRGGQAADTQYF.

The chain employs TRBV19 and TRBJ2-3; TRBD2 aligns across 9 bases. The CDR3 spans 15 residues. Per the germline V gene, CDR1 is LNHDA and CDR2 is SQIVND (reference sequence). The J segment lost 2 bases and the V segment lost 4 bases, leaving 4 bases of the junction unmatched. CDR3 loop: CASSTRGGATDTQYF. In DNA, the CDR3 is TGTGCCAGTAGTACGCGCGGGGGGGCCACAGATACGCAGTATTTT.